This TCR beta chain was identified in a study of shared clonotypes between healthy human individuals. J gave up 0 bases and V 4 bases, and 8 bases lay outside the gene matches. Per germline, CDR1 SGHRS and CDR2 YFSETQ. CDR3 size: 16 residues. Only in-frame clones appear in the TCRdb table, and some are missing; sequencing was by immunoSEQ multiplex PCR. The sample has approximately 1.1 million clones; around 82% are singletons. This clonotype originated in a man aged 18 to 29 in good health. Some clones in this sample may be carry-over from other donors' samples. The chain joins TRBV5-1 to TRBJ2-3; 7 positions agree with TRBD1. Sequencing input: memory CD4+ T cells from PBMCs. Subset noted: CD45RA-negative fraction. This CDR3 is CASSTGQAPSTDTQYF. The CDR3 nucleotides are TGCGCCAGCAGCACCGGACAGGCCCCTAGCACAGATACGCAGTATTTT. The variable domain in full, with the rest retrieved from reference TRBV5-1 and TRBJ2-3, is KAGVTQTPRYLIKTRGQQVTLSCSPISGHRSVSWYQQTPGQGLQFLFEYFSETQRNKGNFPGRFSGRQFSNSRSEMNVSTLELGDSALYLCASSTGQAPSTDTQYFGPGTRLTVL.